The entry below describes one T cell receptor beta chain. Its antigen is not known. This record comes from a study of T cell repertoires in cytomegalovirus infection. TCRdb re-called the reads through MiXCR, storing one row per CDR3 protein. This table holds approximately 1,000,000 distinct CDR3 sequences, around 32% found once. CDR3 size: 14 residues. Germline assignment: CDR1 SGHNT and CDR2 YYREEE (reference sequence). V lost 4 bases and J lost 6, with 13 bases in between. This chain joins TRBV5-4 and TRBJ2-2; TRBD1 is a possible D gene (6 bases). This clonotype was obtained from a human donor in good health (CMV status not recorded). Some clones in this sample may be carry-over from other donors' samples. The input for sequencing was cultured CD8+ T cells from PBMCs, taken from culture after CMV antigen stimulation. The CDR3 nucleotides read TGTGCCAGCAGCCCCAGGCCAGGGGCCGGGGAGCTGTTTTTT. Translating it yields CASSPRPGAGELFF.